The 5 T cell receptor beta chains in this list originate from one sample, sequenced in a study of T cell responses to AZD1222 COVID-19 vaccine (dated by TCRdb to the early 2020s). Preparation of the library involved the immunoSEQ multiplex PCR assay. TCRdb provides this immuneACCESS table in a form limited to in-frame rearrangements. Some clones are lacking; in checked studies, under half of them reflect an unresolved V gene, and why the rest are absent is not known. In all, the sample holds around 160,000 clones, and roughly 91% of those were seen once. Approximately 1.5% of the sample lies in the top ten. In light of the paper, this sample's time point label describes: baseline before first vaccination. The material was peripheral blood, obtained on day 0 of AZD1222 vaccination. These receptor sequences come from an adult in good health.

The chain employs TRBV7-2 and TRBJ2-7, with TRBD2 matching over 11 bases. The CDR3 loop spans 19 amino acids. After removal of 1 base from V and 1 base from J, the junction contained 12 bases not matched to a gene. Germline V CDR1 and CDR2: SGHTA, FQGNSA. The CDR3 loop is CASSLGVGLAGGLSYEQYF. CDR3 sequence (DNA): TGTGCCAGCAGCTTAGGGGTAGGGCTAGCGGGGGGTCTTTCCTACGAGCAGTACTTC.

The gene calls are TRBV11-1 and TRBJ2-7; D is perhaps TRBD2 (5 bases). The CDR3 consists of 13 residues. Germline V CDR1 and CDR2: SGHAT, FQDESV (reference sequence). Trimming left V 3 bases short and J 0 bases short, with 6 bases between. CDR3 amino acids: CASSLDFSYEQYF. The CDR3 DNA follows: TGTGCCAGCAGCTTGGACTTCTCCTACGAGCAGTACTTC.

The chain employs TRBV10-2 and TRBJ1-3; D call uncertain. CDR3 length: 14 residues. Germline V gene data show CDR1 as WSHSY and CDR2 as SAAADI. V lost 6 bases and J lost 0, with 9 bases in between. The CDR3 is CASSEHYSGNTIYF. The CDR3 nucleotides are TGCGCCAGCAGCGAACATTACTCTGGAAACACCATATATTTT.

The chain couples TRBV10-3 to TRBJ2-1; unclear D gene. The V end was cut by 6 bases, the J end by 4 bases, with 19 bases between. Germline CDR1 is ENHRY and CDR2 is SYGVKD. CDR3 length equals 16 residues. The CDR3 here is CAISPTTDDGYNEQFF. The CDR3 DNA sequence: TGTGCCATCAGCCCCACCACGGACGACGGGTACAATGAGCAGTTCTTC.

This chain links TRBV5-1 with TRBJ2-7; 9 nucleotides align to TRBD2. The CDR3 is 13 amino acids. With V trimmed by 7 bases and J by 5 bases, 7 bases remained unmatched. Germline V CDR1 and CDR2: SGHRS, YFSETQ. In nucleotides, the CDR3 is TGCGCCAGCTCAGCTAGCGGGAACCACGAGCAGTACTTC. This sequence encodes CASSASGNHEQYF.